Listed below are T cell receptor beta chains from one sample, sequenced in a study of blood T cells in healthy people across ages. TCRdb called the 5' RACE reads again in MiXCR, with one record for every CDR3 protein. In the table there are approximately 780,000 distinct CDR3 sequences, about 26% of which are singletons. Another study also made use of these data, one on T cells of mothers and their children.

Material for sequencing was blood. Receptors originate from a boy between 10 and 17 years old in good health. CDR3s include the opening cysteine and the closing phenylalanine or tryptophan. The order of the fields is CDR3 DNA, CDR3 protein, clone size, CDR3 length, V gene, D gene, J gene. The D gene is left open where the match is weak. Only part of the rows carry a size: once, few, many, or a class if the clone is expanded.

TGTGCCAGCAGCCCAAGACCTATGAACACTGAAGCTTTCTTT | CASSPRPMNTEAFF | few | 14 | TRBV9 | . | TRBJ1-1
TGTGCCAGCAGTCCCCTCGTGGGCGATATAAATAAAGAGACCCAGTACTTC | CASSPLVGDINKETQYF | few | 17 | TRBV12-3/TRBV12-4 | . | TRBJ2-5
TGTGCCACCAGTGGGACTAGCGGGACAGATACGCAGTATTTT | CATSGTSGTDTQYF | once | 14 | TRBV24-1 | TRBD2 | TRBJ2-3
TGTGCCAGCAGCTTACAGGGGACCCCCTCTGGGGCCAACGTCCTGACTTTC | CASSLQGTPSGANVLTF | . | 17 | TRBV7-9 | . | TRBJ2-6
TGTGCCAGCAGCGTAGATGGACAGGGGGGTTACGAGCAGTACTTC | CASSVDGQGGYEQYF | few | 15 | TRBV9 | TRBD1 | TRBJ2-7
TGCGCCAGCAGCCTGAGGGCCCTCGGGGGCACCATATATTTT | CASSLRALGGTIYF | . | 14 | TRBV5-1 | . | TRBJ1-3
TGTGCCAGCAGTCTAAACCCCCCGAACACCGGGGAGCTGTTTTTT | CASSLNPPNTGELFF | . | 15 | TRBV12-3/TRBV12-4 | . | TRBJ2-2
TGTGCCAGCAGCGTAGATGGTTGGGAGACCCAGTACTTC | CASSVDGWETQYF | few | 13 | TRBV9 | . | TRBJ2-5
TGTGCCAGCAGTTTCGACGGGCCGACGTCCAATGAGCAGTTCTTC | CASSFDGPTSNEQFF | . | 15 | TRBV6-5 | . | TRBJ2-1
TGCGCCAGCAGCTGGGCTAGCGGGGGGGCCGAAAGGAAGACCCAGTACTTC | CASSWASGGAERKTQYF | . | 17 | TRBV5-1 | TRBD2 | TRBJ2-5
TGCAGCGTTGAATACAGGCAGGGTGAAAAACTGTTTTTT | CSVEYRQGEKLFF | . | 13 | TRBV29-1 | . | TRBJ1-4
TGTGCCAGCAGTCCAGGGGGGGCCGTCAACGAGCAGTACTTC | CASSPGGAVNEQYF | few | 14 | TRBV12-3/TRBV12-4 | . | TRBJ2-7
TGTGCCAGCAGCCACCCGACAGGAGGTGCGTGGGAGCAGTACTTC | CASSHPTGGAWEQYF | . | 15 | TRBV14 | . | TRBJ2-7
TGTGCCAGCAGCCCGAACAGGGGGCTTATAAACAATGAGCAGTTCTTC | CASSPNRGLINNEQFF | . | 16 | TRBV7-3 | TRBD1 | TRBJ2-1
TGTGCCAGCAGCCAAGGAGAATCGTTCAATTCACCCCTCCACTTT | CASSQGESFNSPLHF | few | 15 | TRBV4-2 | . | TRBJ1-6
TGTGCCAGCAGCCAAGAGGACCTGATCAACACTGAAGCTTTCTTT | CASSQEDLINTEAFF | . | 15 | TRBV3-1 | . | TRBJ1-1
TGCAGCGTTGTAAGGGCTACTGAAGCTTTCTTT | CSVVRATEAFF | . | 11 | TRBV29-1 | . | TRBJ1-1
TGCGCCAGCAGCACACGACTAGCGGGGGGGCCGAGCGCAGATACGCAGTATTTT | CASSTRLAGGPSADTQYF | once | 18 | TRBV5-1 | TRBD2 | TRBJ2-3
TGCAGTGCTAGAGCCCAGGGAATCTACGAGCAGTACTTC | CSARAQGIYEQYF | few | 13 | TRBV20-1 | . | TRBJ2-7
TGTGCCAGCAGTGAAGGGTCGCTGGACTACGAGCAGTACTTC | CASSEGSLDYEQYF | many | 14 | TRBV2 | . | TRBJ2-7
TGCGCCAGCAGCTTGGCCGGGGGACTGATTAATGAAAAACTGTTTTTT | CASSLAGGLINEKLFF | few | 16 | TRBV5-1 | . | TRBJ1-4
TGTGCCAGCAGCTTCCCACCCTGGGAGGGGCAAGAGACCCAGTACTTC | CASSFPPWEGQETQYF | few | 16 | TRBV7-9 | TRBD2 | TRBJ2-5
TGCAGTGCTAGTGAAGCTAGCGGGGGGTACAATGAGCAGTTCTTC | CSASEASGGYNEQFF | . | 15 | TRBV20-1 | TRBD2 | TRBJ2-1
TGTGCCAGCAGCCAAGGGAGTGTGATGGTGGCCTACGAGCAGTACTTC | CASSQGSVMVAYEQYF | few | 16 | TRBV3-1 | . | TRBJ2-7
TGCGCCAGCAGCCCGGACGGGAGGGACGAAAAACTGTTTTTT | CASSPDGRDEKLFF | . | 14 | TRBV5-1 | . | TRBJ1-4
TGTGCCAGCAGCCCGACAGCAGCGGGGACTGAAGCTTTCTTT | CASSPTAAGTEAFF | . | 14 | TRBV7-9 | . | TRBJ1-1
TGTGCCAGCAGCCACCGGGACAGGGGGCAAATGAACACTGAAGCTTTCTTT | CASSHRDRGQMNTEAFF | . | 17 | TRBV4-2 | TRBD1 | TRBJ1-1
TGCGCCGGCAGCCAGAACACCGGGGAGCTGTTTTTT | CAGSQNTGELFF | few | 12 | TRBV4-1 | . | TRBJ2-2
TGCAGCGTGGCCCGTGGGGGTCAAGGGGAGACCCAGTACTTC | CSVARGGQGETQYF | few | 14 | TRBV29-1 | . | TRBJ2-5
TGTGCCAGCAGCTTCAGACTACCAAGCACAGATACGCAGTATTTT | CASSFRLPSTDTQYF | few | 15 | TRBV7-9 | . | TRBJ2-3
TGCAGCGTTGGGGGTGACATTTACAATGAGCAGTTCTTC | CSVGGDIYNEQFF | few | 13 | TRBV29-1 | . | TRBJ2-1
TGTGCCAGCAGGTCTACTTTCGAGACCCAGTACTTC | CASRSTFETQYF | many | 12 | TRBV2 | . | TRBJ2-5
TGTGCCAGCAGACCCGAACAGTATGGCTACACCTTC | CASRPEQYGYTF | few | 12 | TRBV7-9 | . | TRBJ1-2
TGTGCCAGCAGCTTCCCACTAGCGGGGGGGCCGGGAGAGACCCAGTACTTC | CASSFPLAGGPGETQYF | . | 17 | TRBV7-9 | TRBD2 | TRBJ2-5
TGTGCCAGCAGCCAATTGGAGAGGCCCTTCCACAATGAGCAGTTCTTC | CASSQLERPFHNEQFF | few | 16 | TRBV4-2 | . | TRBJ2-1
TGCGCCAGCAGCCAACCTCATCGACAGCGACCCTACGAGCAGTACTTC | CASSQPHRQRPYEQYF | . | 16 | TRBV4-1 | . | TRBJ2-7
TGCGCCAGCAGTGATTCTCTCCTCTATGGCTACACCTTC | CASSDSLLYGYTF | few | 13 | TRBV4-1 | . | TRBJ1-2
TGTGCCATCAGTGAGGGGCCCGGGACGGACCTCTCCTATGAGCAGTACTTC | CAISEGPGTDLSYEQYF | few | 17 | TRBV10-3 | . | TRBJ2-5
TGTGCCAGCAGCCAAGCCCGGGGTCAGACCCAGTACTTC | CASSQARGQTQYF | . | 13 | TRBV3-1 | . | TRBJ2-5
TGCGCCAGCAGCCCGGCCCCTGGGGATCAGCCCCAGCATTTT | CASSPAPGDQPQHF | . | 14 | TRBV5-1 | . | TRBJ1-5
TGTGCCAGCAGCCCGAAAAACACCGGTGAGCAGTTCTTC | CASSPKNTGEQFF | few | 13 | TRBV7-3 | . | TRBJ2-1
TGCAGTGCGGATGAAGACGGGGGGGGAAATGAGCAGTTCTTC | CSADEDGGGNEQFF | few | 14 | TRBV20-1 | TRBD2 | TRBJ2-1
TGTGCCAGCAGTTACGACAGGGGGCTGTATGGCTACACCTTC | CASSYDRGLYGYTF | . | 14 | TRBV6-5 | TRBD1 | TRBJ1-2
TGCAGTGCTCTCCGGGACTACCCAGGGGAGGAGCAGTTCTTC | CSALRDYPGEEQFF | . | 14 | TRBV20-1 | . | TRBJ2-1
TGCGCCAGCAGTGAGCTAGCGGGGGGGGCTTTAGCCAAAAACATTCAGTACTTC | CASSELAGGALAKNIQYF | . | 18 | TRBV10-2 | TRBD2 | TRBJ2-4
TGCGCCAGCAGCCCGAGACCCACTGACAGTGTAGCCCAAAACATTCAGTACTTC | CASSPRPTDSVAQNIQYF | . | 18 | TRBV5-1 | . | TRBJ2-4